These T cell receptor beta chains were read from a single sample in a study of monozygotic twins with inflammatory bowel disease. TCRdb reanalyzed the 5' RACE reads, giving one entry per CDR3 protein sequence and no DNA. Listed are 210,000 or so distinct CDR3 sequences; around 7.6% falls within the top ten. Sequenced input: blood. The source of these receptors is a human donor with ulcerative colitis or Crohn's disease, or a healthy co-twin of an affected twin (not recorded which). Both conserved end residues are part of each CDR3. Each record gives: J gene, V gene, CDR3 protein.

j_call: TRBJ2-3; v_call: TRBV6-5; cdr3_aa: CASSYGASLPQYF
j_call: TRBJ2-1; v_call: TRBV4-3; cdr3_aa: CASSHGAGGSYNEQFF
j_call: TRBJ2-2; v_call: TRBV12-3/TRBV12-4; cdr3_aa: CASKTSGGTGELFF
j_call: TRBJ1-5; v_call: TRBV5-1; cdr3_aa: CASSLGDRYQPQHF
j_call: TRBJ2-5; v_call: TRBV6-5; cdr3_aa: CASSLSGVPPATQYF
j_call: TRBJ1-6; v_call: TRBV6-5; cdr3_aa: CASSFRASRTAYSPLHF
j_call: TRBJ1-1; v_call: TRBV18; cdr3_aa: CASSFDRDAEAFF
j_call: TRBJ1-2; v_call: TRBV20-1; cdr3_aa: CSARNNVDRSFGGYTF
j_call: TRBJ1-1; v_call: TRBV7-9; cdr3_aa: CASSFEGLNTDAFF
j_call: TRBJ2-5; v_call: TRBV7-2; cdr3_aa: CASSFYLQETQYF
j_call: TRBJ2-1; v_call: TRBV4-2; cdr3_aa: CASSQDLGQFF
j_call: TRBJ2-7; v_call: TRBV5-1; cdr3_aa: CASSELFGATYEQYF
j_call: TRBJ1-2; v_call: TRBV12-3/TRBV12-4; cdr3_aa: CASSFARAGGHYGYTF
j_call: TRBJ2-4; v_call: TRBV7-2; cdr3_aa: CASSLAWGGGKNIQYF
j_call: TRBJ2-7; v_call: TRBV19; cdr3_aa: CASSSTGPLPYEQYF
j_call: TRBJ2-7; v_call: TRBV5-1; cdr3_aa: CASGLDIYEQYF
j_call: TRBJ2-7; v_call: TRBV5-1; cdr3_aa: CASSFGLGSYEQYF
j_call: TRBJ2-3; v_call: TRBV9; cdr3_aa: CASSAGSSGDTQYF
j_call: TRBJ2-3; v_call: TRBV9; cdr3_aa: CASSVGVGVTDTQYF
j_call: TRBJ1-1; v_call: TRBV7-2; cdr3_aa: CASSLVGPNTEAFF
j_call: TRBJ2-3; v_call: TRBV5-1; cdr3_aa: CASSRSVGPDTQYF
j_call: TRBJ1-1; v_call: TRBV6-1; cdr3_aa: CASSPPTKGSKAFF
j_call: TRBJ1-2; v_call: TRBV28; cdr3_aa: CASSFGKNYGYTF
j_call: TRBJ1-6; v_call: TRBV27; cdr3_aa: CASGAVGSPLHF
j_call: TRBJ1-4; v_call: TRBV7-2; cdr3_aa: CASSLDGIEKLFF
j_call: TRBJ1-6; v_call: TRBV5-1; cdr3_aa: CASSLEAGMGSPLHF
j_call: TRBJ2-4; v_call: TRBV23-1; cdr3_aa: CASSQSRGKAKNIQYF
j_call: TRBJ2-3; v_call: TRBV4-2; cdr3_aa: CASSQVETGRSTDTQYF
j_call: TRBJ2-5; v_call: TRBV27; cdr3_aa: CASSVGGIRGQTQYF
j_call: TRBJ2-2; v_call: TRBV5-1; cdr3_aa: CASSLARGNTGELFF
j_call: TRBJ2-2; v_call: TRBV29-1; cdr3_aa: CSVFREGRGTGELFF
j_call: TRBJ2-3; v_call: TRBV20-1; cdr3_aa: CSASVFLADTDTQYF
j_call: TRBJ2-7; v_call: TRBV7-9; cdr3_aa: CASSSQLSSYEQYF
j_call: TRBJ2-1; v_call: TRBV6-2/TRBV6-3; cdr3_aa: CASSRGGPNEQFF
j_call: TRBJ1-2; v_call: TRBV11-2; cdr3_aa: CASSLPGGYGYTF
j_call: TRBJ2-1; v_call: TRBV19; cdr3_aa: CASSAGGLGEQFF
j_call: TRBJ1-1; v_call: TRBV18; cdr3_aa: CASSPRQGDGEAFF
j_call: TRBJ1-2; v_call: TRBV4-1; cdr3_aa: CASSQNLNQVYGYTF